Listed below are T cell receptor beta chains from one sample, sequenced in a study of shared clonotypes between healthy human individuals. Here immunoSEQ multiplex PCR was the method, and the copy in TCRdb shows in-frame clones only, minus some. The table records nearly 1 million clones, around 80% of them present only once. The sequenced sample was memory CD4+ T cells sorted from blood. The receptors were sampled from a man between 18 and 35 years old in good health. Both conserved end residues are part of each CDR3. Fields, in order: J gene, D gene, clone size, V gene, CDR3 DNA, CDR3 protein. D genes are given only for firm matches. The size field is filled for only some rows; it gives once, few, many or a size class.

TRBJ2-7 . . TRBV7-2 TGTGCCAGCAGCCGGGGACACCCCTACGAGCAGTACTTC CASSRGHPYEQYF
TRBJ1-3 . . TRBV28 TGTGCCAGCAGTAAGATTGGGACTGGGGAAAACACCATATATTTT CASSKIGTGENTIYF
TRBJ1-2 TRBD1 . TRBV7-2 TGTGCCAGCAGCCTCGACAGGGACAGAGGTCGTGCGGGCTACACCTTC CASSLDRDRGRAGYTF
TRBJ2-1 . . TRBV6-5 TGTGCCAGCAGCCTCACAGGTAACGAGCAGTTCTTC CASSLTGNEQFF
TRBJ1-5 . . TRBV6-1 TGTGCCAGCAGTGAAGATACAGGGACATATAGCAATCAGCCCCAGCATTTT CASSEDTGTYSNQPQHF
TRBJ2-7 . . TRBV21-1 TGTGCCAGCAGCAACATCCCGGACAGGGGGTACTACGAGCAGTACTTC CASSNIPDRGYYEQYF
TRBJ2-3 . . TRBV4-1 TGCGCCAGCAGCCAAGATCGACTAGTTGGCACAGATACGCAGTATTTT CASSQDRLVGTDTQYF
TRBJ2-7 . . TRBV7-2 TGTGCCAGCAGCTTAGCGAGCTCGAGCTCCTACGAGCAGTACTTC CASSLASSSSYEQYF
TRBJ2-1 . . TRBV7-8 TGTGCCAGCAGCTTAGTCCAGAACAATGAGCAGTTCTTC CASSLVQNNEQFF
TRBJ2-3 . . TRBV5-4 TGTGCCAGCAGCTTGGCCCCGGATACAGATACGCAGTATTTT CASSLAPDTDTQYF
TRBJ1-1 . . TRBV10-3 TGTGCCATCAGCCCGTCAGAGCGGAGACGAGGCGGTGAAGCTTTCTTT CAISPSERRRGGEAFF
TRBJ1-1 . . TRBV5-1 TGCGCCAGCAGCCAAAGCGGGGGGCTGAACACTGAAGCTTTCTTT CASSQSGGLNTEAFF
TRBJ2-7 TRBD1 many TRBV5-4 TGTGCCAGCAGCGAGGTGGGGGACAGTTCCGAGCAGTACTTC CASSEVGDSSEQYF
TRBJ2-7 . . TRBV30 TGTGCCTGGAGCGGGACTGACGTATACGAACAGTACTTC CAWSGTDVYEQYF
TRBJ2-2 . . TRBV11-2 TGTGCCAGCAGCGTTAACACCGGGGAGCTGTTTTTT CASSVNTGELFF
TRBJ2-7 TRBD2 . TRBV5-1 TGCGCCAGCAGCTTACTGGCGGGAGGGGGAATATCCTACGAGCAGTACTTC CASSLLAGGGISYEQYF
TRBJ2-1 . . TRBV5-4 TGTGCCAGCAGTCCGACCTCACTTCCCTCCTACAATGAGCAGTTCTTC CASSPTSLPSYNEQFF
TRBJ1-6 TRBD1 . TRBV11-2 TGTGCCAGCAGCTCTAAGGGAGCAGGGGGCGTGAGCAATTCACCCCTCCACTTT CASSSKGAGGVSNSPLHF
TRBJ2-1 . . TRBV7-6 TGTGCCAGCAGCATGGGACGACAGAATGAGCAGTTCTTC CASSMGRQNEQFF
TRBJ1-1 . . TRBV6-5 TGTGCCAGCAGTTACTCGTATCAGGGGCGTAGGGCTTTCTTT CASSYSYQGRRAFF
TRBJ1-2 . few TRBV28 TGTGCCAGCAGTTCACCCTTCCCGGGCACGGGCTATGGCTACACCTTC CASSSPFPGTGYGYTF
TRBJ2-1 TRBD2 once TRBV19 TGTGCCAGTAGTGAACCAAGCGGGAGCTCCTACAATGAGCAGTTCTTC CASSEPSGSSYNEQFF
TRBJ1-2 . . TRBV10-1 TGCGCCAGCAGGGGGGGAAAGAGTGCTAACTATGGCTACACCTTC CASRGGKSANYGYTF
TRBJ2-5 . once TRBV11-2 TGTGCCAGCACCGCCCTTCTTCGGGAGACCCAGTACTTC CASTALLRETQYF
TRBJ2-5 TRBD2 . TRBV7-6 TGTGCCAGCAGCTTACCTAGCGGGTCCTGGGAGACCCAGTACTTC CASSLPSGSWETQYF
TRBJ1-1 TRBD1 few TRBV9 TGTGCCAGCAGCGAGACAGGGACGGGGGTCACTGAAGCTTTCTTT CASSETGTGVTEAFF
TRBJ1-2 . . TRBV28 TGTGCCAGCAGTTTAGTAGGGAAATGGGGCTACACCTTC CASSLVGKWGYTF
TRBJ1-4 . . TRBV5-4 TGTGCCAGCAGCTTGGGCGGAGGGATACGAGAAAAACTGTTTTTT CASSLGGGIREKLFF
TRBJ2-1 . . TRBV29-1 TGCAGCGTTGGGTCCCCCGGGGGGCTATACAATGAGCAGTTCTTC CSVGSPGGLYNEQFF
TRBJ2-6 . . TRBV11-3 TGTGCCAGCAGCTTATCCGGGGCCAACGTCCTGACTTTC CASSLSGANVLTF
TRBJ2-1 . . TRBV10-3 TGTGCCATCAGTGCGGGGGGACATAGGAATGAGCAGTTCTTC CAISAGGHRNEQFF
TRBJ2-7 TRBD1 . TRBV5-1 TGCGCCAGCAGCTTCCCAGGGGGAAGCTCCTACGAGCAGTACTTC CASSFPGGSSYEQYF
TRBJ2-7 . . TRBV9 TGTGCCAGCAGCCCCCGCCAGGGAAGCTCCTACGAGCAGTACTTC CASSPRQGSSYEQYF
TRBJ1-2 . . TRBV6-5 TGTGCCAGTCGACGCCCAGAGATTTATGGCTACACCTTC CASRRPEIYGYTF
TRBJ2-7 TRBD2 . TRBV7-9 TGTGCCAGCAGCTTAGAGGGTGCGGGAGTAGGCGAGCAGTACTTC CASSLEGAGVGEQYF
TRBJ2-5 . . TRBV28 TGTGCCAGCAGTTTGACAGAGAAAGAGACCCAGTACTTC CASSLTEKETQYF
TRBJ2-7 . . TRBV6-4 TGTGCCAGCAGTGACTGTCGGGGAAGCTCCTACGAGCAGTACTTC CASSDCRGSSYEQYF
TRBJ2-7 . . TRBV7-2 TGTGCCAGCAACACACGCGGGGAGAGCTACGAGCAGTACTTC CASNTRGESYEQYF
TRBJ1-2 TRBD1 . TRBV7-9 TGTGCCAGCAGATCCGACAGGGCATATGGCTACACCTTC CASRSDRAYGYTF
TRBJ2-1 . . TRBV6-5 TGTGCCAGCAGTTACGATTGGGGGAATAGGGAGTTCTTC CASSYDWGNREFF
TRBJ1-2 TRBD1 . TRBV5-6 TGTGCCAGCAGCTTGGGGGACAGGGTAAATGCTGGCTACACCTTC CASSLGDRVNAGYTF
TRBJ1-5 . many TRBV7-2 TGTGCCAGCAGCTTTCGGAGGGGCAATCAGCCCCAGCATTTT CASSFRRGNQPQHF
TRBJ1-6 TRBD1 once TRBV2 TGTGCCAGCAGAATTGGACAGGTTCCAAATTCACCCCTCCACTTT CASRIGQVPNSPLHF
TRBJ2-6 . many TRBV7-9 TGTGCCAGCAGCAGAACTAGGGACTCTGGGGCCAACGTCCTGACTTTC CASSRTRDSGANVLTF
TRBJ2-3 . . TRBV7-8 TGTGCCAGCAGCTCCCACAAGATAACCGACGGAGAGAACACAGATACGCAGTATTTT CASSSHKITDGENTDTQYF
TRBJ2-7 TRBD1 . TRBV5-1 TGCGCCAGCAGCTTAGCACAGGGGCAGACCTACGAGCAGTACTTC CASSLAQGQTYEQYF
TRBJ1-5 . few TRBV30 TGTGCCTGGAGTGTAAATGGGAATCAGCCCCAGCATTTT CAWSVNGNQPQHF
TRBJ2-7 . . TRBV10-3 TGTGCCATCAGTGTTCAAGGTACGGAGCAGTACTTC CAISVQGTEQYF
TRBJ1-5 . . TRBV5-6 TGTGCCAGCGGAGAAAGGGGGGCCCTCAATCAGCCCCAGCATTTT CASGERGALNQPQHF
TRBJ1-2 . . TRBV28 TGTGCCAGCAGTTTCGAGGGCGCAGACTATGGCTACACCTTC CASSFEGADYGYTF
TRBJ1-1 TRBD1 . TRBV11-2 TGTGCCAGCAGCCTCACAGGGGGCTTAGGTGAAGCTTTCTTT CASSLTGGLGEAFF
TRBJ2-2 . once TRBV2 TGTGCCAGCAGTGAACTGGACCCCGGGTCCGGGGAGCTGTTTTTT CASSELDPGSGELFF
TRBJ2-7 . . TRBV5-8 TGTGCCAGCCGCCGTGGGAGAGGGAACTACGAGCAGTACTTC CASRRGRGNYEQYF